The 9 T cell receptor beta chains below were found in one sample sequenced in a study of identical twins. TCRdb re-called the 5' RACE reads with MiXCR, one entry per CDR3 protein. Of fewer than 650,000 distinct CDR3 sequences detected, under 8.5% appear once; the ten largest clones hold approximately 1.5%. The same specimen was also included in a second study, on yellow fever vaccine responses in identical twins.

Sequencing input: PBMCs. The receptor source for this set is a woman under 30 in good health.

J is TRBJ2-5 and V is TRBV14, with no clear D. Germline CDR1 and CDR2: SGHDN and FVKESK. The V gene lost 0 bases and the J gene lost 7 bases, with 3 bases spanning the gap. The CDR3 is 11 residues long. The CDR3 region is CASSQEVTQYF. In DNA form, the CDR3 reads TGTGCCAGCAGCCAAGAGGTGACCCAGTACTTC.

V usage is TRBV10-2 and J usage is TRBJ1-1; D possibly corresponds to TRBD1 (5 bases). CDR1 and CDR2 (germline): WSHSY, SAAADI. This CDR3 region has 13 residues. Trimming shortened V by 8 bases and J by 1 base, and 11 bases separated the two germline ends. The CDR3 sequence is CASGQQENTEAFF. CDR3 sequence (DNA): TGCGCCAGCGGCCAACAGGAGAACACTGAAGCTTTCTTT.

This clonotype was found many times. The chain has TRBV12-3 or TRBV12-4 and TRBJ2-7; 8 nucleotides line up with TRBD1. V was pared by 4 bases and J by 2 bases, with 7 bases of the junction left unmatched. There are 15 residues in the CDR3. The CDR3: CASSWGTGITYEQYF. The CDR3, as DNA: TGTGCCAGCAGTTGGGGGACAGGCATCACCTACGAGCAGTACTTC.

This clonotype appeared many times. Here the CDR3 reads CSARGQGGHEQFF. The CDR3, as DNA: TGCAGTGCTAGAGGGCAGGGGGGCCATGAGCAGTTCTTC. This sequence joins TRBV20-1 and TRBJ2-1; tentative D call: TRBD1 (7 bases). The germline CDR1 and CDR2 sequences are DFQATT and SNEGSKA (reference sequence). The V end was cut by 1 base, the J end by 8 bases, with 12 bases between. This CDR3 is built from 13 residues.

This clonotype occurred many times. V and J are TRBV20-1 and TRBJ2-1; D gene ambiguous. Germline V gene data show CDR1 as DFQATT and CDR2 as SNEGSKA (reference sequence). This CDR3 region has 13 residues. V was pared by 6 bases and J by 5 bases, with 14 bases between. This CDR3 reads CSALKGMNNEQFF. DNA for the CDR3: TGCAGTGCCCTGAAGGGTATGAACAATGAGCAGTTCTTC.

This clonotype has at least ten counts. The chain uses TRBV4-1 and TRBJ2-2, with TRBD2 matching 9 bases. Germline V CDR1 and CDR2: MGHRA, YSYEKL. The trim removed 0 bases at V and 4 bases at J, leaving 9 bases unmatched. CDR3 length: 18 residues. CDR3 in DNA: TGCGCCAGCAGCCAAGAAAGGGCTAGCGGGGCCTTCACCGGGGAGCTGTTTTTT. It translates to CASSQERASGAFTGELFF.

The chain couples TRBV11-2 to TRBJ1-2; D remains ambiguous. V was clipped by 0 bases and J by 4 bases, with 9 bases between them. Germline CDR1 SGHAT, CDR2 FQNNGV. The length of the CDR3 is 14 residues. The CDR3 loop reads CASSLDLPSYGYTF. The DNA of the CDR3 is TGTGCCAGCAGCTTAGATCTGCCCTCCTATGGCTACACCTTC.

Note on this clonotype: The CDR3 ends on some other residue instead of the conserved phenylalanine or tryptophan, so this is likely a read error. The chain has TRBV3-1 and TRBJ1-6; a weak D match, TRBD1 (5 bases). Germline V gene lookup returns CDR1 LGHDT and CDR2 YNNKEL (reference sequence). The ends were cut back, 1 base at V and 0 bases at J, with 7 bases in the middle. The CDR3 consists of 16 residues. The CDR3: CASSQAGSSYNSPLHY. As DNA, the CDR3 is TGTGCCAGCAGCCAAGCAGGGAGCTCCTATAATTCACCCCTCCACTAT.

The chain uses TRBV28 and TRBJ2-7; 11 bases align to TRBD2. The ends lost 6 bases at V and 3 bases at J; junction bases unmatched: 13. This CDR3 is built from 17 residues. Germline V gives CDR1 MDHEN, CDR2 SYDVKM. The CDR3 is CASSPPPLAGGGYEQYF. CDR3 nucleotide sequence: TGTGCCAGCAGCCCTCCCCCTCTAGCGGGAGGAGGCTACGAGCAGTACTTC.